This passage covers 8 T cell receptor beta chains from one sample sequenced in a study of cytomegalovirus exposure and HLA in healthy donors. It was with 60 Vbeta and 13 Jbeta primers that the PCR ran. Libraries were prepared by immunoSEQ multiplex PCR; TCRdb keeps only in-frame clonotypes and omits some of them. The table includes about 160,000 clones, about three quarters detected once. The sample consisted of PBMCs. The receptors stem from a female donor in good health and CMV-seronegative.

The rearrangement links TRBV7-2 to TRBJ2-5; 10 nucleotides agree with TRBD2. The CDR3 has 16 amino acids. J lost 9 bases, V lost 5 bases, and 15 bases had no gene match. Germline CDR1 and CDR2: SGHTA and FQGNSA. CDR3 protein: CASSVGLAGARRAQYF. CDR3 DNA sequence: TGTGCCAGCAGCGTAGGGCTAGCGGGGGCACGAAGAGCCCAGTACTTC.

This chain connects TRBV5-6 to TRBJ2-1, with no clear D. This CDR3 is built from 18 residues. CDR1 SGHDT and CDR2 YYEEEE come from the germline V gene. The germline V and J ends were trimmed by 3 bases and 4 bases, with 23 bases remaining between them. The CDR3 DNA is TGTGCCAGCAGCTCGCTTCTCGCGCCCCCTACCGTTTACAATGAGCAGTTCTTC. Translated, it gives CASSSLLAPPTVYNEQFF.

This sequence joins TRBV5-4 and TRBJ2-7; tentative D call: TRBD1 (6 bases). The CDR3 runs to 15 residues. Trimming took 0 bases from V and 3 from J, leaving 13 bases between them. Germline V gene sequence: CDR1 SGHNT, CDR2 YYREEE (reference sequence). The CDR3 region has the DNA TGTGCCAGCAGCTTGGAGGACAGCTCCATCTACGAGCAGTACTTC. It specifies CASSLEDSSIYEQYF. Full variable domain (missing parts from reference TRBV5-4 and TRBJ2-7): ETGVTQSPTHLIKTRGQQVTLRCSSQSGHNTVSWYQQALGQGPQFIFQYYREEENGRGNFPPRFSGLQFPNYSSELNVNALELDDSALYLCASSLEDSSIYEQYFGPGTRLTVT.

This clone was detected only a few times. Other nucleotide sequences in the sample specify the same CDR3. CDR3: CASSLGGQGYGYTF. Written as DNA, the CDR3 is TGTGCCAGCAGCTTAGGAGGACAGGGTTATGGCTACACCTTC. The chain combines TRBV7-2 with TRBJ1-2; TRBD1 matches 8 bases. The ends lost 1 base at V and 5 bases at J; junction bases unmatched: 3. The CDR3 has 14 residues. Per germline, CDR1 SGHTA and CDR2 FQGNSA.

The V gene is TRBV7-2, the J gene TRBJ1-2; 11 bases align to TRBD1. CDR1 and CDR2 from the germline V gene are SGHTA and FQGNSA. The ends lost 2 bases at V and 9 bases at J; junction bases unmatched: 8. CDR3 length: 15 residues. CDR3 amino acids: CASSLRTGGAGRYTF. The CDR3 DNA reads TGTGCCAGCAGCTTAAGGACAGGGGGCGCCGGTCGCTACACCTTC.

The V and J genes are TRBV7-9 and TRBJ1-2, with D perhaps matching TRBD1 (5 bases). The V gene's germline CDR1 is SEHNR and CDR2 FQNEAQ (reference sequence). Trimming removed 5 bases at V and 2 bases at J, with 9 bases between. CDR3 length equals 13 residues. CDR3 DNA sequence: TGTGCCAGCAGCAGTGGGGGGAACTATGGCTACACCTTC. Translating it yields CASSSGGNYGYTF.

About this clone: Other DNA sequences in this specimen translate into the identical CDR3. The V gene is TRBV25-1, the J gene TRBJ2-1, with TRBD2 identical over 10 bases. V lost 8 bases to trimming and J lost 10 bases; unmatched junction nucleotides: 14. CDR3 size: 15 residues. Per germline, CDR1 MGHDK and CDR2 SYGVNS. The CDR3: CASASGSSWGHEQFF. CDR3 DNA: TGTGCCAGCGCTAGCGGGAGCTCCTGGGGCCACGAGCAGTTCTTC.

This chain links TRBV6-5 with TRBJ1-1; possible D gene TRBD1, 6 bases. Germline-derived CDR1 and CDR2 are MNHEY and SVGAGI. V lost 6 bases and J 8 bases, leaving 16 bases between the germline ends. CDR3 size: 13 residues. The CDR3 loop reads CASSRTQGSEAFF. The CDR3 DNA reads TGTGCCAGCAGCAGAACACAGGGTTCGGAAGCTTTCTTT.